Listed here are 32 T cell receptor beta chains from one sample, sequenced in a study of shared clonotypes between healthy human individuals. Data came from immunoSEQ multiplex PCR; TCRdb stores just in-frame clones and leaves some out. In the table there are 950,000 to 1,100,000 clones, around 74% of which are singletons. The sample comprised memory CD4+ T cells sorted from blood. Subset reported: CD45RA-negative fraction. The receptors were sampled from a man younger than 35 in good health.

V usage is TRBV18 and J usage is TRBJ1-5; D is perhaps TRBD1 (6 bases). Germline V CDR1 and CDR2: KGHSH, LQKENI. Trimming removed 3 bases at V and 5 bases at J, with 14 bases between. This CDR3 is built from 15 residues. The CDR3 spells CASSPGGASDQPQHF. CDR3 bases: TGTGCCAGCTCACCCGGGGGCGCCTCCGATCAGCCCCAGCATTTT.

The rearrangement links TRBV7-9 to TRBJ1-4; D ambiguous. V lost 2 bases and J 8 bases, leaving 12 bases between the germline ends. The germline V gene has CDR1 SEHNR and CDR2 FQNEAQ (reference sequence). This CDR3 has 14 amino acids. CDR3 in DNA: TGTGCCAGCAGCTTAAACACATTGGGGGAAAAACTGTTTTTT. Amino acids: CASSLNTLGEKLFF.

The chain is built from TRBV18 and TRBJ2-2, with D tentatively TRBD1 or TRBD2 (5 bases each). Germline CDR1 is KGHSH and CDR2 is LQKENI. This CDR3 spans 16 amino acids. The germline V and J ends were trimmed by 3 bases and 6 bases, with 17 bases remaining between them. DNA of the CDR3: TGTGCCAGCTCACCGAACCGATTCAAGGGACCCGGGGAGCTGTTTTTT. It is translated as CASSPNRFKGPGELFF.

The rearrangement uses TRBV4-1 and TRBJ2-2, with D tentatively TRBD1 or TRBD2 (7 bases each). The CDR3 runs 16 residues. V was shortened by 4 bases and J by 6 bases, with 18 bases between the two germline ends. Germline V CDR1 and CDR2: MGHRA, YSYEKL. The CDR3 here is CASSPQGRGRSGELFF. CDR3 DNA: TGCGCCAGCAGCCCTCAAGGGAGGGGGCGGTCCGGGGAGCTGTTTTTT.

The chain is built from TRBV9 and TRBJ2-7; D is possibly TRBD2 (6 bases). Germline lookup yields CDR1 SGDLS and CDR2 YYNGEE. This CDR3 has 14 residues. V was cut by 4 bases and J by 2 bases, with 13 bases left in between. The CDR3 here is CASSRRDFPYEQYF. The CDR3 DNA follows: TGTGCCAGCAGCCGCCGGGACTTTCCCTACGAGCAGTACTTC.

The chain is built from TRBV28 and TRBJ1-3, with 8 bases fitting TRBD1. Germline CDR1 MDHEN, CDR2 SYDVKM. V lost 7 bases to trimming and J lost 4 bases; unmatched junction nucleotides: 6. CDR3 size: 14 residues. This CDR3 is CASINGQGGNTIYF. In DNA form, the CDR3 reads TGTGCCAGCATCAATGGACAGGGCGGAAACACCATATATTTT.

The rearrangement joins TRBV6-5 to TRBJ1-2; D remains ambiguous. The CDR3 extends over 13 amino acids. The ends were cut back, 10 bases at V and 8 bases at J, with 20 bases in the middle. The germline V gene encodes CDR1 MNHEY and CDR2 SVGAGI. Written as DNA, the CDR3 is TGTGCCATCAAAACCCCAGGAATGATCGGCTACACCTTC. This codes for CAIKTPGMIGYTF.

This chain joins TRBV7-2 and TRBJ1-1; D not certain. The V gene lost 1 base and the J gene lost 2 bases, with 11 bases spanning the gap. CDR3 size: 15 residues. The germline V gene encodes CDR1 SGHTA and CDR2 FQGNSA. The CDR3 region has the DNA TGTGCCAGCAGCTTAGTGGCAGGAGGCAACACTGAAGCTTTCTTT. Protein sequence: CASSLVAGGNTEAFF.

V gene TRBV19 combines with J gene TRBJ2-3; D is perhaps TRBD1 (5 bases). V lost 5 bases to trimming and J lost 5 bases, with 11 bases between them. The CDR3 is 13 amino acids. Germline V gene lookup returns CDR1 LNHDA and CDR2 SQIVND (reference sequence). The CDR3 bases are TGTGCCAGTAGTCCAGGGTCGGAAGATACGCAGTATTTT. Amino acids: CASSPGSEDTQYF.

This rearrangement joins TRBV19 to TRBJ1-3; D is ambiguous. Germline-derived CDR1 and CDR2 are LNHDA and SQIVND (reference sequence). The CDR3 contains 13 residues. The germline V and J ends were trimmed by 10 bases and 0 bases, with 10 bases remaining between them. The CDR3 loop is CATSDNSGNTIYF. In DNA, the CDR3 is TGTGCCACCTCAGATAACTCTGGAAACACCATATATTTT.

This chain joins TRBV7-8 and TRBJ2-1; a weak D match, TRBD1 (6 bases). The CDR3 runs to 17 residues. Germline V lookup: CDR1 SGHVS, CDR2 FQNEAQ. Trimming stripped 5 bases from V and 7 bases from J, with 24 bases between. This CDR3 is CASSPRRRQGRSNEQFF. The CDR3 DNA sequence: TGTGCCAGCAGCCCCCGGCGGCGGCAGGGGCGCAGTAATGAGCAGTTCTTC.

CDR3 sequence (DNA): TGTGCCAGAAGCCTAGACAGGGGGTCAGGAAAACTGTTTTTT. Translation: CARSLDRGSGKLFF. This chain uses TRBV5-3 with TRBJ1-4, with 9 bases that match TRBD1. TRBV5-3 counts as an open reading frame of uncertain function. The CDR3 loop spans 14 amino acids. The V and J ends lost 4 bases and 10 bases, in that order; junction bases with no gene match: 8.

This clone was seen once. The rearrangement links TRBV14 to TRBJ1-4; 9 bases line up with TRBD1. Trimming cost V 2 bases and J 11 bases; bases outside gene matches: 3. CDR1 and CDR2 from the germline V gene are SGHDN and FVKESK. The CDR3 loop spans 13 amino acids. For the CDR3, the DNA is TGTGCCAGCAGCCAACCCGACAGGGGGAAACTGTTTTTT. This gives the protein CASSQPDRGKLFF.

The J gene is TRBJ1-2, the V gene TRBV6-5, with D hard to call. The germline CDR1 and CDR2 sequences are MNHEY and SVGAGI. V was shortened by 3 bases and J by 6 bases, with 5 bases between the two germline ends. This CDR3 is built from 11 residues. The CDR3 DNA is TGTGCCAGCAGTTATGGGGATGGCTACACCTTC. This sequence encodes CASSYGDGYTF.

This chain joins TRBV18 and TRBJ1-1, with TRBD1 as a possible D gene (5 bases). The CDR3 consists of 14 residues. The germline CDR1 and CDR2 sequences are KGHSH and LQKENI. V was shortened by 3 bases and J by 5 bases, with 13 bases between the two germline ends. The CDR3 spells CASSPSKRGTEAFF. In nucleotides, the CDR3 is TGTGCCAGCTCACCGTCGAAGCGGGGGACTGAAGCTTTCTTT.

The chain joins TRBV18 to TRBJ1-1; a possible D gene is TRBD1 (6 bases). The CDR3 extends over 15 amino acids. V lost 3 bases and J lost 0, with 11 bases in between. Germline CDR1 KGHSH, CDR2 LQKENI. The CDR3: CASSPTGDMNTEAFF. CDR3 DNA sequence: TGTGCCAGCTCACCCACGGGGGACATGAACACTGAAGCTTTCTTT.

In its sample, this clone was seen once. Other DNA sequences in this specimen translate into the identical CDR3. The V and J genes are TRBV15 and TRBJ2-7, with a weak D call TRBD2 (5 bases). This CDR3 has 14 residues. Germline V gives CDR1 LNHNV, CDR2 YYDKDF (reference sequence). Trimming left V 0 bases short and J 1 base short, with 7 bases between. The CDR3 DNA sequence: TGTGCCACCAGCAGAGATAGACTATCCTACGAGCAGTACTTC. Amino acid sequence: CATSRDRLSYEQYF.

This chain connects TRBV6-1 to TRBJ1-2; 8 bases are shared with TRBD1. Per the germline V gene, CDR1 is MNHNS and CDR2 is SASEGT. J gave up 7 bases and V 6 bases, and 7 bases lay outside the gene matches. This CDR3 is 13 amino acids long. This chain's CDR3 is CASSDRGIGGYTF. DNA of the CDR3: TGTGCCAGCAGCGACAGGGGAATCGGTGGCTACACCTTC.

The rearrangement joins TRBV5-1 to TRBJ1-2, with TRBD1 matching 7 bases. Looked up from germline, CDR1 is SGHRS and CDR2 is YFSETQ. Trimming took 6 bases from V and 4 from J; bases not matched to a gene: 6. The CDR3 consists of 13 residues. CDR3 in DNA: TGCGCCAGCACCCAAGGGGGCGGCTATGGCTACACCTTC. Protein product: CASTQGGGYGYTF.

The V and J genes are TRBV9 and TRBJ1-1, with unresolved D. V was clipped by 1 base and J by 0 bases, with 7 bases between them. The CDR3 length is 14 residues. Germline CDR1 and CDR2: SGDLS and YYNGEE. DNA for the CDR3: TGTGCCAGCAGCGTATACGGTCTGAACACTGAAGCTTTCTTT. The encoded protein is CASSVYGLNTEAFF.

The CDR3 reads CAISESEKLFF. CDR3 nucleotides: TGTGCCATCAGTGAGTCTGAAAAACTGTTTTTT. The chain carries TRBV10-3 and TRBJ1-4; D is unresolved. CDR1 and CDR2 from the germline V gene are ENHRY and SYGVKD. V dropped 0 bases and J dropped 7 bases, with 0 bases sitting between them. The CDR3 has 11 residues.

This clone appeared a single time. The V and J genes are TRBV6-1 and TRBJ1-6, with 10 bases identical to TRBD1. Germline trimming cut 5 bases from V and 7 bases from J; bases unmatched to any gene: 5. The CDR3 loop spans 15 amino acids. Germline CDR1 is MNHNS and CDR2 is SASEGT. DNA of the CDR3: TGTGCCAGCAGTACCGGGACAGGGGACAATTCACCCCTCCACTTT. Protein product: CASSTGTGDNSPLHF.

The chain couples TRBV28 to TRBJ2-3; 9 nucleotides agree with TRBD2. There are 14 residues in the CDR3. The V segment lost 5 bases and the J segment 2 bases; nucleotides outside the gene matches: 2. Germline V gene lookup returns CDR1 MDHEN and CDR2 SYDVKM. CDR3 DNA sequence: TGTGCCAGCAGTAGCGGGGGGCTCACAGATACGCAGTATTTT. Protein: CASSSGGLTDTQYF.

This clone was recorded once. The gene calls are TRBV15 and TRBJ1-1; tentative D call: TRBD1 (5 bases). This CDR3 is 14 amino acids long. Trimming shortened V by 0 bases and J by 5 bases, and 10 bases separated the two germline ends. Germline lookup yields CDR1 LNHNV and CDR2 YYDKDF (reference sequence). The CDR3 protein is CATSRDFGGTEAFF. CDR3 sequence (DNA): TGTGCCACCAGCAGAGATTTTGGGGGGACTGAAGCTTTCTTT.

CDR3 amino acids: CASSLLGGLSYEQYF. CDR3 sequence (DNA): TGTGCCAGCAGCTTGCTAGGAGGGCTATCCTACGAGCAGTACTTC. The chain joins TRBV7-9 to TRBJ2-7; tentative D call: TRBD2 (6 bases). The V gene lost 3 bases and the J gene lost 1 base, with 13 bases spanning the gap. Germline CDR1 is SEHNR and CDR2 is FQNEAQ (reference sequence). The CDR3 extends over 15 amino acids.

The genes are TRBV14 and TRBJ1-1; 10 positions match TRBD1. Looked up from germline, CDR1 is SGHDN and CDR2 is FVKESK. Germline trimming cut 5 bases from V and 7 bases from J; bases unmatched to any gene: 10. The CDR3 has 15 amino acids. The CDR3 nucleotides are TGTGCCAGCAGCTCTCGGACAGGGGGAACAAGTGAAGCTTTCTTT. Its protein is CASSSRTGGTSEAFF.

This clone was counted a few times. CDR3 bases: TGTGCCAGCAGCTTGGAACAGAACACCGGGGAGCTGTTTTTT. This gives the protein CASSLEQNTGELFF. The chain recombines TRBV5-6 with TRBJ2-2; D is unresolved. Trimming left V 0 bases short and J 1 base short, with 4 bases between. Per germline, CDR1 SGHDT and CDR2 YYEEEE. This CDR3 is 14 amino acids long.

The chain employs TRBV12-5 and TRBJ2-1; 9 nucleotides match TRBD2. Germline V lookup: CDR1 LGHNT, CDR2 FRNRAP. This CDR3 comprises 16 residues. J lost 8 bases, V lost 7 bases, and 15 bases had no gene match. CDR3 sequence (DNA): TGTGCTAGTGCCCCCCCTCCAGCGGGAGGTTGGCATGAGCAGTTCTTC. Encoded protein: CASAPPPAGGWHEQFF.

CDR3 sequence reads: CAIPFGSGANVLTF. The CDR3 DNA reads as TGTGCCATTCCCTTCGGCTCTGGGGCCAACGTCCTGACTTTC. This chain links TRBV2 with TRBJ2-6; D uncertain. CDR1 is SNHLY, CDR2 FYNNEI, per germline. Trimming cost V 10 bases and J 0 bases, with 10 bases left between them. CDR3 length: 14 amino acids.

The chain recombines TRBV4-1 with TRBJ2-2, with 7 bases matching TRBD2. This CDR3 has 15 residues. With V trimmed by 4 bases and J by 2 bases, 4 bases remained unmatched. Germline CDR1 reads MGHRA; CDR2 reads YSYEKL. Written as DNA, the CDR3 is TGCGCCAGCAGCCTCTGGGGGGGAAACACCGGGGAGCTGTTTTTT. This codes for CASSLWGGNTGELFF.

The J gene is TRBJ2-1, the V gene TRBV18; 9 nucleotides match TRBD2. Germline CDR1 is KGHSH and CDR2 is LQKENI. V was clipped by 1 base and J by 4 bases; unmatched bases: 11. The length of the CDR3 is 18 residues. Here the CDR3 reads CASSPQKVAGVGYNEQFF. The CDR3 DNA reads TGTGCCAGCTCACCACAGAAGGTAGCGGGAGTAGGGTACAATGAGCAGTTCTTC. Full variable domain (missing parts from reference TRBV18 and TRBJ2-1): NAGVMQNPRHLVRRRGQEARLRCSPMKGHSHVYWYRQLPEEGLKFMVYLQKENIIDESGMPKERFSAEFPKEGPSILRIQQVVRGDSAAYFCASSPQKVAGVGYNEQFFGPGTRLTVL.

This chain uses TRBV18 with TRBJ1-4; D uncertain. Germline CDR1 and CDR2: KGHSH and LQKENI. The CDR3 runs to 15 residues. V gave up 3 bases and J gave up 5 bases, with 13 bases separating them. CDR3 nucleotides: TGTGCCAGCTCACCGATCGGGGAGAAAAATGAAAAACTGTTTTTT. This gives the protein CASSPIGEKNEKLFF.